The 31 T cell receptor beta chains below all came from one sample that was sequenced in a study of CD8+CD57+ T cells in acquired aplastic anemia. Previously, flow cytometry had revealed CD8+CD57+ cell expansion in the patients chosen for sequencing. Investigators profiled TCR beta VDJ and CDR3 from genomic DNA template. Each CDR3 protein is one row after TCRdb ran MiXCR on the reads. In the table there are 250,000 to 350,000 distinct CDR3 sequences, 50% to 65% of which are singletons. Sample: sorted CD4+, CD8+, or CD8+CD57+ T cells (not recorded which) from PBMCs. Every receptor here comes from a human donor with aplastic anemia.

The chain has TRBV19 and TRBJ1-2; D is unclear. Looked up from germline, CDR1 is LNHDA and CDR2 is SQIVND (reference sequence). V was trimmed by 3 bases and J by 7 bases, leaving 21 bases between them. The CDR3 covers 16 residues. The CDR3 protein is CASSISHVAAGRGYTF. CDR3 bases: TGTGCCAGTAGTATCTCCCACGTAGCGGCAGGCCGTGGCTACACCTTC.

CDR3 in DNA: TGTGCCAGCAGCGCCAGGACTAGCGCCGATACGCAGTATTTT. Translating it yields CASSARTSADTQYF. The chain employs TRBV7-9 and TRBJ2-3; TRBD2 aligns across 9 bases. The V gene's germline CDR1 is SEHNR and CDR2 FQNEAQ (reference sequence). V gave up 5 bases and J gave up 6 bases; unmatched junction bases: 6. The CDR3 contains 14 residues. The variable domain in full, with the rest retrieved from reference TRBV7-9 and TRBJ2-3, is DTGVSQNPRHKITKRGQNVTFRCDPISEHNRLYWYRQTLGQGPEFLTYFQNEAQLEKSRLLSDRFSAERPKGSFSTLEIQRTEQGDSAMYLCASSARTSADTQYFGPGTRLTVL.

This rearrangement joins TRBV19 to TRBJ2-1; 10 bases map to TRBD2. The V gene's germline CDR1 is LNHDA and CDR2 SQIVND (reference sequence). With 3 bases clipped from V and 3 bases from J, the junction kept 2 bases outside the gene matches. This CDR3 contains 15 residues. The CDR3 sequence: CASSMSSGGYNEQFF. In DNA, the CDR3 is TGTGCCAGTAGTATGTCTAGCGGGGGCTACAATGAGCAGTTCTTC.

Note on this clonotype: Because the CDR3 is missing its conserved closing phenylalanine or tryptophan, this is likely a read error. The DNA is omitted, as the CDR3 cannot be located on it reliably, and the CDR3 follows TCRdb's listing. V gene TRBV7-2 combines with J gene TRBJ2-5; the table gives TRBD1 as D, unverified against the DNA. The CDR3 totals 9 residues, both ends included. Germline loops: CDR1 SGHTA, CDR2 FQGNSA. The CDR3 protein is CASSGYRSS.

The V gene is TRBV20-1, the J gene TRBJ2-5, with 8 bases that match TRBD2. The V gene end was trimmed by 6 bases and the J gene end by 5 bases; junction bases not matched to a gene: 8. Per the germline V gene, CDR1 is DFQATT and CDR2 is SNEGSKA (reference sequence). CDR3 length: 13 amino acids. The CDR3 protein is CSAREGVGETQYF. In DNA, the CDR3 is TGCAGTGCCCGGGAGGGAGTAGGGGAGACCCAGTACTTC.

J is TRBJ2-7 and V is TRBV20-1; 12 nucleotides line up with TRBD1. In germline, CDR1 is DFQATT, CDR2 SNEGSKA (reference sequence). V lost 6 bases, J lost 7 bases, and 7 bases stayed unmatched. CDR3 length: 13 amino acids. As DNA, the CDR3 is TGCAGTGCCAAGGGACAGGGGGCGGGAGAGCAGTACTTC. Its translation: CSAKGQGAGEQYF.

The chain couples TRBV7-9 to TRBJ1-3; possibly TRBD1 for D (5 bases). The germline V gene encodes CDR1 SEHNR and CDR2 FQNEAQ (reference sequence). This CDR3 has 13 amino acids. With 4 bases removed from V and 4 bases from J, the gap between germline ends came to 8 bases. The CDR3, as DNA: TGTGCCAGCAGCTCCGACAGAGGAAACACCATATATTTT. This codes for CASSSDRGNTIYF. The full variable domain, rest sourced from reference TRBV7-9 and TRBJ1-3, is DTGVSQNPRHKITKRGQNVTFRCDPISEHNRLYWYRQTLGQGPEFLTYFQNEAQLEKSRLLSDRFSAERPKGSFSTLEIQRTEQGDSAMYLCASSSDRGNTIYFGEGSWLTVV.

The chain is built from TRBV5-1 and TRBJ1-1, with TRBD1 identical over 7 bases. CDR1 is SGHRS, CDR2 YFSETQ, per germline. CDR3 length: 15 amino acids. Unmatched junction bases numbered 8, after V lost 2 bases and J lost 4 bases. The CDR3 is CASSLRTGLVTEAFF. CDR3 bases: TGCGCCAGCAGCTTACGGACAGGCCTAGTCACTGAAGCTTTCTTT. Full variable domain (missing parts from reference TRBV5-1 and TRBJ1-1): KAGVTQTPRYLIKTRGQQVTLSCSPISGHRSVSWYQQTPGQGLQFLFEYFSETQRNKGNFPGRFSGRQFSNSRSEMNVSTLELGDSALYLCASSLRTGLVTEAFFGQGTRLTVV.

Many counts were recorded for this clonotype. The CDR3 DNA reads TGTGCCAGCAAAAAGGGCACGGGAAACACCATATATTTT. Translated: CASKKGTGNTIYF. The chain joins TRBV7-9 to TRBJ1-3; D is uncertain. The CDR3 spans 13 residues. CDR1 and CDR2 from the germline V gene are SEHNR and FQNEAQ (reference sequence). V was cut by 7 bases and J by 4 bases, with 11 bases left in between.

The chain links TRBV7-8 to TRBJ2-7; a possible D gene is TRBD1 (6 bases). This CDR3 is built from 15 residues. Trimming shortened V by 1 base and J by 3 bases, and 13 bases separated the two germline ends. Germline lookup yields CDR1 SGHVS and CDR2 FQNEAQ. CDR3 DNA: TGTGCCAGCAGCTTAGAAGTGCAAGGGGGCTACGAGCAGTACTTC. This gives the protein CASSLEVQGGYEQYF.

The CDR3 region has the DNA TGTGCCAGCAGCGAGCGGCTTTCCTACGAGCAGTACTTC. Translating it yields CASSERLSYEQYF. The rearrangement uses TRBV7-8 and TRBJ2-7; D may be TRBD2 (5 bases). The CDR3 has 13 amino acids. From germline, CDR1 is SGHVS and CDR2 FQNEAQ. Trimming took 5 bases from V and 1 from J, leaving 9 bases between them.

This clonotype was counted many times. This sequence joins TRBV5-1 and TRBJ2-3; D is possibly TRBD1 (6 bases). This CDR3 is built from 13 residues. Germline CDR1 and CDR2: SGHRS and YFSETQ. Trimming cost V 1 base and J 9 bases, with 12 bases left between them. CDR3 region: CASSLTGRGTQYF. In nucleotides, the CDR3 is TGCGCCAGCAGCTTGACCGGCAGGGGAACGCAGTATTTT.

This clonotype was picked up a small number of times. The chain couples TRBV19 to TRBJ2-1; the D call may be TRBD1 or TRBD2 (5 bases each). Between the trimmed V and J ends, which lost 3 bases and 9 bases, there was a span of 18 bases. This CDR3 spans 15 amino acids. Germline CDR1 reads LNHDA; CDR2 reads SQIVND (reference sequence). CDR3 residues: CASSMRRGVVREQFF. In DNA, the CDR3 is TGTGCCAGTAGTATGAGACGAGGGGTCGTTCGTGAGCAGTTCTTC.

This clonotype was recorded at least ten times. The V gene is TRBV20-1, the J gene TRBJ1-3, with TRBD1 matching 9 bases. The germline V gene has CDR1 DFQATT and CDR2 SNEGSKA (reference sequence). The CDR3 is 15 residues long. The junction had 3 bases not matched to a gene; V was cut back by 3 bases and J by 0 bases. The CDR3 coding sequence is TGCAGTGCTAGGGGGACAGGGAGCTCTGGAAACACCATATATTTT. It specifies CSARGTGSSGNTIYF.

With regard to this clonotype: The CDR3 does not end in the conserved phenylalanine or tryptophan, so this is likely a read error. The chain combines TRBV7-8 with TRBJ2-5; D not resolved. The CDR3 sequence is 15 residues long. CDR1 is SGHVS, CDR2 FQNEAQ, per germline. Trimming took 5 bases from V and 4 from J, leaving 17 bases between them. Written as DNA, the CDR3 is TGTGCCAGCAGCCCGTCCAGCCACAGAACAGAGACCCAGTACCTC. Its protein product is CASSPSSHRTETQYL.

To note about this clonotype: A junction boundary mismatches the germline segment, possibly from a read error. The CDR3 bases are TGCAGTGCTCGCCCTCCCAGGGGACTCGCTGAAGCCTTCTTT. Translating it yields CSARPPRGLAEAFF. This chain uses TRBV20-1 with TRBJ1-1; a possible D gene is TRBD1 (6 bases). The CDR3 spans 14 residues. In germline, CDR1 is DFQATT, CDR2 SNEGSKA (reference sequence).

The V call is TRBV7-2, the J call TRBJ1-1; 7 bases map to TRBD1. The CDR3 runs to 16 residues. Germline V gene sequence: CDR1 SGHTA, CDR2 FQGNSA. Trimming removed 4 bases from V and 0 bases from J; junction bases left unmatched: 8. For the CDR3, the DNA is TGTGCCAGCAGCTCAGACGGGACAGCCATGAACACTGAAGCTTTCTTT. Amino acids: CASSSDGTAMNTEAFF. Based on the CDR3 plus reference TRBV7-2 and TRBJ1-1, the full variable domain is GAGVSQSPSNKVTEKGKDVELRCDPISGHTALYWYRQSLGQGLEFLIYFQGNSAPDKSGLPSDRFSAERTGGSVSTLTIQRTQQEDSAVYLCASSSDGTAMNTEAFFGQGTRLTVV.

This clonotype was seen a few times. V is TRBV2 and J is TRBJ1-4; 8 nucleotides line up with TRBD1. Germline CDR1 reads SNHLY; CDR2 reads FYNNEI. The CDR3 has 14 amino acids. Trimming at V came to 4 bases and at J to 4 bases, leaving 2 bases not matched to a gene. The CDR3 is CASSGTGLNEKLFF. In nucleotides, the CDR3 is TGTGCCAGCAGTGGGACAGGGCTTAATGAAAAACTGTTTTTT.

The V and J genes are TRBV7-9 and TRBJ1-2; TRBD1 matches at 7 bases. This CDR3 region has 13 residues. Germline trimming cut 5 bases from V and 8 bases from J; bases unmatched to any gene: 8. From germline, CDR1 is SEHNR and CDR2 FQNEAQ (reference sequence). Here the CDR3 DNA reads TGTGCCAGCAGCCGTGGACAGGCGGTAGGCTACACCTTC. Translation: CASSRGQAVGYTF.

The V and J genes are TRBV19 and TRBJ2-7; 7 bases are a match to TRBD2. CDR1 is LNHDA and CDR2 is SQIVND in the germline V gene (reference sequence). With 6 bases clipped from V and 2 bases from J, the junction kept 10 bases outside the gene matches. This CDR3 contains 15 residues. The CDR3 DNA follows: TGTGCCAGTAGGGCATATGGACTAGATCCCTACGAGCAGTACTTC. Its protein is CASRAYGLDPYEQYF.

The gene calls are TRBV9 and TRBJ1-2, with unresolved D. Trimming shortened V by 4 bases and J by 2 bases, and 9 bases separated the two germline ends. The CDR3 length is 13 residues. CDR1 is SGDLS and CDR2 is YYNGEE in the germline V gene. CDR3 loop: CASSNGGNYGYTF. CDR3 in DNA: TGTGCCAGCAGCAACGGTGGGAACTATGGCTACACCTTC.

In its sample, this clonotype was seen many times. The chain carries TRBV5-1 and TRBJ2-7; TRBD2 might be the D (6 bases). Germline CDR1 SGHRS, CDR2 YFSETQ. V gave up 5 bases and J gave up 6 bases, with 15 bases separating them. There are 13 residues in the CDR3. The CDR3 reads CASRPLALGEQYF. As DNA, the CDR3 is TGCGCCAGCAGGCCGCTAGCGCTCGGCGAGCAGTACTTC.

This clonotype showed up many times. The CDR3 protein is CASSYSWTSQETQYF. Here the CDR3 DNA reads TGTGCCAGCAGTTACTCGTGGACTTCCCAAGAGACCCAGTACTTC. V gene TRBV6-5 combines with J gene TRBJ2-5, with D perhaps TRBD2 (5 bases). V was shortened by 0 bases and J by 1 base, with 9 bases between the two germline ends. Germline CDR1 is MNHEY and CDR2 is SVGAGI. This CDR3 contains 15 residues.

About this clonotype itself: At one of its ends the junction is not consistent with the germline gene, which may arise from a read error. The V call is TRBV5-1, the J call TRBJ1-1; 10 nucleotides match TRBD1. The CDR3 totals 15 residues. Germline V gene lookup returns CDR1 SGHRS and CDR2 YFSETQ. Written as DNA, the CDR3 is TGCGCCAGCAGGACAGGGGGCTTGTCGGACACTAAAGCTTTCTTT. Amino acid sequence: CASRTGGLSDTKAFF.

This rearrangement joins TRBV9 to TRBJ2-5; D could derive from TRBD1 or TRBD2 (5 bases each). The CDR3 spans 14 residues. Trimming took off 2 bases at V and 7 bases at J, with 15 bases between the two ends. Germline lookup yields CDR1 SGDLS and CDR2 YYNGEE. The DNA of the CDR3 is TGTGCCAGCAGCGTCGAGGGTAGGGGTGCGACCCAGTACTTC. Amino acids: CASSVEGRGATQYF.

This rearrangement joins TRBV7-4 to TRBJ2-2; unclear D gene. Trimming took off 2 bases at V and 4 bases at J, with 14 bases between the two ends. The CDR3 loop spans 16 amino acids. The germline CDR1 and CDR2 sequences are SGHVT and SQSDAQ. CDR3 amino acids: CASSLLRNHLTGELFF. The CDR3 region has the DNA TGTGCCAGCAGCTTACTCCGGAATCACCTCACCGGGGAGCTGTTTTTT.

This clonotype was found many times. The chain is built from TRBV30 and TRBJ2-7; a weak D match, TRBD2 (6 bases). Germline V lookup: CDR1 GTSNPN, CDR2 SVGIG (reference sequence). The CDR3 runs 15 residues. V was shortened by 2 bases and J by 7 bases, with 21 bases between the two germline ends. The CDR3 bases are TGTGCCTGGAGTCCCCTGCAGGGAGGTTCCGGGGAGCAGTACTTC. The encoded protein is CAWSPLQGGSGEQYF.

This clonotype came up once. The J gene is TRBJ2-1, the V gene TRBV29-1; maybe TRBD2 (5 bases). V lost 6 bases, J lost 4 bases, and 13 bases lay in between. The CDR3 has 13 residues. Germline assignment: CDR1 SQVTM and CDR2 ANQGSEA. The CDR3 nucleotides are TGCAGCGTCTCTGCGGGCGGATACAATGAGCAGTTCTTC. The encoded protein is CSVSAGGYNEQFF.

The chain combines TRBV7-8 with TRBJ2-5, with 8 bases identical to TRBD2. V gave up 4 bases and J gave up 5 bases; unmatched junction bases: 9. Germline-derived CDR1 and CDR2 are SGHVS and FQNEAQ. This CDR3 is 15 amino acids long. The CDR3 region has the DNA TGTGCCAGCAGCTCCGGGACTAGGAGGTTGGAGACCCAGTACTTC. This sequence encodes CASSSGTRRLETQYF.

There are many counts of this clonotype. The genes are TRBV7-9 and TRBJ1-1; the D is unclear. This CDR3 spans 13 amino acids. Germline CDR1 SEHNR, CDR2 FQNEAQ (reference sequence). Trimming removed 1 base from V and 6 bases from J, with 9 bases in between. This chain's CDR3 is CASSLVRVAEAFF. The CDR3 region has the DNA TGTGCCAGCAGCTTAGTGCGGGTGGCTGAAGCTTTCTTT. The complete variable domain, with remaining parts taken from reference TRBV7-9 and TRBJ1-1, reads DTGVSQNPRHKITKRGQNVTFRCDPISEHNRLYWYRQTLGQGPEFLTYFQNEAQLEKSRLLSDRFSAERPKGSFSTLEIQRTEQGDSAMYLCASSLVRVAEAFFGQGTRLTVV.

This clonotype was picked up many times. The chain recombines TRBV3-1 with TRBJ1-2; D gene ambiguous. Germline V CDR1 and CDR2: LGHDT, YNNKEL (reference sequence). Trimming cost V 1 base and J 2 bases, with 5 bases left between them. CDR3 length: 13 amino acids. CDR3: CASSQGQNYGYTF. The CDR3 nucleotides are TGTGCCAGCAGCCAAGGGCAGAACTATGGCTACACCTTC.